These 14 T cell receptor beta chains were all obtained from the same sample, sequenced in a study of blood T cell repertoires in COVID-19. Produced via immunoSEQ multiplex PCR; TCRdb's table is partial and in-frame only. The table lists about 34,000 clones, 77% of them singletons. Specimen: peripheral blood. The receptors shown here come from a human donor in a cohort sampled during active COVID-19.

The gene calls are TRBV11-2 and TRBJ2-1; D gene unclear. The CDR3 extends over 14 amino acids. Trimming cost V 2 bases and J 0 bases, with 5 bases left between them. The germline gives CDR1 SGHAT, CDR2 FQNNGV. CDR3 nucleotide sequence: TGTGCCAGCAGCTTAAGCTCCTCCTACAATGAGCAGTTCTTC. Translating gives CASSLSSSYNEQFF.

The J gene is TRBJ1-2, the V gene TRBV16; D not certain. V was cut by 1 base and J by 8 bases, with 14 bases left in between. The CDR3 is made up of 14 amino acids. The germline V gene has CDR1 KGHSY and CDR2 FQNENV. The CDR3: CASSQLEARGGYTF. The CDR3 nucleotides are TGTGCCAGCAGCCAATTAGAAGCCCGAGGGGGCTACACCTTC. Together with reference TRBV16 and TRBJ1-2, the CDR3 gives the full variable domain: GEEVAQTPKHLVRGEGQKAKLYCAPIKGHSYVFWYQQVLKNEFKFLISFQNENVFDETGMPKERFSAKCLPNSPCSLEIQATKLEDSAVYFCASSQLEARGGYTFGSGTRLTVV.

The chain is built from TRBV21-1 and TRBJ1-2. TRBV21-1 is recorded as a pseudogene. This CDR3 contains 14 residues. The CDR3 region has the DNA TGTGCCAGCAGCAAAAGGGACCGGGCGGGGGGCTACACCTTC. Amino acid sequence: CASSKRDRAGGYTF.

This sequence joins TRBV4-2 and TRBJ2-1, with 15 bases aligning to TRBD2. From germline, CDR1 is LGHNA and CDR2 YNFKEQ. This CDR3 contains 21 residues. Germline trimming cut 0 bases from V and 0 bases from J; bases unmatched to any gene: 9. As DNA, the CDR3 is TGTGCCAGCAGCCAAGAGGGCGGACTAGCGGGAGGGGGAAGCTCCTACAATGAGCAGTTCTTC. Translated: CASSQEGGLAGGGSSYNEQFF.

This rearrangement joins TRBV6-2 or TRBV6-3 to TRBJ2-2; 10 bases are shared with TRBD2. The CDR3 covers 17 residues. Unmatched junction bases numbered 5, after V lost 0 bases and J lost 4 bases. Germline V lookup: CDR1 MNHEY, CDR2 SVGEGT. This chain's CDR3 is CASSYSPTSGLTGELFF. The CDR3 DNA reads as TGTGCCAGCAGTTACTCCCCGACTAGCGGGCTCACCGGGGAGCTGTTTTTT.

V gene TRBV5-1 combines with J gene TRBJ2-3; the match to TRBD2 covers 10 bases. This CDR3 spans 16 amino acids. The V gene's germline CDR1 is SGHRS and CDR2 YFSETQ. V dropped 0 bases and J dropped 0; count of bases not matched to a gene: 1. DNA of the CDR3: TGCGCCAGCAGCTTGGCTAGCGGGGGAAGCACAGATACGCAGTATTTT. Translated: CASSLASGGSTDTQYF.

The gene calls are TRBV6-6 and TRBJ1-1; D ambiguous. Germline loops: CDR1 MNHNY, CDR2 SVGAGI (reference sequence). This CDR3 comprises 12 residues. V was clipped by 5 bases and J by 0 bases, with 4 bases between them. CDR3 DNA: TGTGCCAGCAGTACAGTGAACACTGAAGCTTTCTTT. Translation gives CASSTVNTEAFF.

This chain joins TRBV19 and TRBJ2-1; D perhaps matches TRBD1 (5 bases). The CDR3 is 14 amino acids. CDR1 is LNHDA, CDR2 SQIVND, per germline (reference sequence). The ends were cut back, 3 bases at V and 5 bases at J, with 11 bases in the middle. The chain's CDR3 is CASSIERQNNEQFF. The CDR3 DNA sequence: TGTGCCAGTAGTATTGAGAGACAGAACAATGAGCAGTTCTTC.

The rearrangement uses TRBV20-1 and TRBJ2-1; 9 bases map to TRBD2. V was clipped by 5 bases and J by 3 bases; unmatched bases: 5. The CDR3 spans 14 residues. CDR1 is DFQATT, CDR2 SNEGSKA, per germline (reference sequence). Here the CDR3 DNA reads TGCAGTGCTGGTGGACTAGCGTTCTACAATGAGCAGTTCTTC. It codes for CSAGGLAFYNEQFF.

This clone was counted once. The CDR3 DNA sequence: TGTGCCAGCAGCTCCCTGATCCGGGACCAAGAGACCCAGTACTTC. It translates to CASSSLIRDQETQYF. The chain combines TRBV5-6 with TRBJ2-5, with no clear D. The CDR3 is 15 residues long. The germline V and J ends were trimmed by 3 bases and 0 bases, with 12 bases remaining between them. Germline assignment: CDR1 SGHDT and CDR2 YYEEEE.

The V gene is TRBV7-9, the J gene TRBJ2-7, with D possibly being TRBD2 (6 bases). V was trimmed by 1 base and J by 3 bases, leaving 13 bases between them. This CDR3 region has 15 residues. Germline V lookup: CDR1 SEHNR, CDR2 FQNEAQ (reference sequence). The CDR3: CASSLVAGPLYEQYF. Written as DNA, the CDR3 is TGTGCCAGCAGCTTAGTGGCGGGACCACTCTACGAGCAGTACTTC.

CDR3 region: CASSPGGLAGFYEQYF. Written as DNA, the CDR3 is TGTGCCAGCAGCCCTGGCGGGCTAGCGGGATTCTACGAGCAGTACTTC. This rearrangement joins TRBV9 to TRBJ2-7; 9 nucleotides line up with TRBD2. V gave up 4 bases and J gave up 3 bases; unmatched junction bases: 11. From germline, CDR1 is SGDLS and CDR2 YYNGEE. This CDR3 is 16 amino acids long.

CDR3 bases: TGTGCCAGCTCAAAGATTGGGGAGGCGAACACTGAAGCTTTCTTT. Protein: CASSKIGEANTEAFF. The chain has TRBV18 and TRBJ1-1; the D is unclear. Germline CDR1 and CDR2: KGHSH and LQKENI. V was pared by 5 bases and J by 1 base, with 14 bases between. The CDR3 covers 15 residues.

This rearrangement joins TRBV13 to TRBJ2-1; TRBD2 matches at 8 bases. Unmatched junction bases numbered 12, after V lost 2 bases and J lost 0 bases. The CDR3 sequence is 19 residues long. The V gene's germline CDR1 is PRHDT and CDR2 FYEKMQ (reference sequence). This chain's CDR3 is CASSLYARKRGSSYNEQFF. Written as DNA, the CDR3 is TGTGCCAGCAGCTTATACGCAAGGAAGCGGGGGAGCTCCTACAATGAGCAGTTCTTC.